These 25 T cell receptor beta chains originate from one sample sequenced in a study of T-cell memory formation after mild COVID-19 listed by TCRdb under 2021. Preparation of the library involved 5' RACE. Reads for this sample came from an Illumina NovaSeq 6000. TCRdb redid the processing of the public reads, applying fastp at Q25 and MiXCR, and retained in-frame beta chains. A single entry per CDR3 protein holds the most common genes and DNA from its merged rows. Present in this sample are 240,000 or so distinct CDR3 sequences, over 9% of which were seen just once. The ten largest make up more than 20% of the sample. The sequenced material came from PBMCs or a T cell subset sorted from them (not recorded which). The receptors come from a man between 18 and 29 years old who had mild COVID-19 (a few samples of this study predate the infection). The sample titles of this study are shuffled in the database, so cell type and time point are left out; the donor was told from shared clones.

This clonotype has more than one count but fewer than ten. This chain links TRBV7-9 with TRBJ2-1; a possible D gene is TRBD1 (5 bases). CDR1 and CDR2 (germline): SEHNR, FQNEAQ (reference sequence). The ends were cut back, 5 bases at V and 10 bases at J, with 9 bases in the middle. There are 11 residues in the CDR3. CDR3 in amino acids: CASSPQAEQFF. The CDR3 DNA reads TGTGCCAGCAGCCCACAGGCGGAGCAGTTCTTC.

This clonotype was seen only a few times. This sequence joins TRBV5-1 and TRBJ2-3; D may match TRBD1 or TRBD2 (5 bases each). Germline CDR1 and CDR2: SGHRS and YFSETQ. Trimming left V 0 bases short and J 3 bases short, with 11 bases between. This CDR3 is built from 15 residues. The DNA of the CDR3 is TGCGCCAGCAGCTTGGGGGACCGACTGACAGATACGCAGTATTTT. Protein product: CASSLGDRLTDTQYF. Using reference TRBV5-1 and TRBJ2-3 for the parts outside the CDR3, the full variable domain is KAGVTQTPRYLIKTRGQQVTLSCSPISGHRSVSWYQQTPGQGLQFLFEYFSETQRNKGNFPGRFSGRQFSNSRSEMNVSTLELGDSALYLCASSLGDRLTDTQYFGPGTRLTVL.

V is TRBV5-1 and J is TRBJ2-7; 7 nucleotides match TRBD1. V lost 4 bases to trimming and J lost 2 bases; unmatched junction nucleotides: 9. Germline V gene data show CDR1 as SGHRS and CDR2 as YFSETQ. This CDR3 has 15 residues. The CDR3 reads CASSPTWGTAYEQYF. DNA of the CDR3: TGCGCCAGCAGCCCTACCTGGGGGACAGCCTACGAGCAGTACTTC. Full variable domain (rest looked up from reference TRBV5-1 and TRBJ2-7): KAGVTQTPRYLIKTRGQQVTLSCSPISGHRSVSWYQQTPGQGLQFLFEYFSETQRNKGNFPGRFSGRQFSNSRSEMNVSTLELGDSALYLCASSPTWGTAYEQYFGPGTRLTVT.

The J gene is TRBJ2-7, the V gene TRBV23-1; D could derive from TRBD1 or TRBD2 (5 bases each). TRBV23-1 is an ORF for which the function is uncertain. This CDR3 region has 13 residues. V was trimmed by 8 bases and J by 0 bases, leaving 11 bases between them. The CDR3 protein is CASRDRNSYEQYF. CDR3 bases: TGCGCCAGCCGGGACCGCAACTCCTACGAGCAGTACTTC.

The chain uses TRBV20-1 and TRBJ2-7; unclear D gene. Trimming left V 6 bases short and J 3 bases short, with 15 bases between. Germline CDR1 reads DFQATT; CDR2 reads SNEGSKA (reference sequence). The CDR3 spans 13 residues. CDR3 region: CSAPNELSYEQYF. CDR3 nucleotide sequence: TGCAGTGCGCCGAACGAACTGAGCTACGAGCAGTACTTC.

This clonotype was detected a few times. The V gene is TRBV20-1, the J gene TRBJ2-3; the match to TRBD2 covers 12 bases. Germline CDR1 reads DFQATT; CDR2 reads SNEGSKA (reference sequence). This CDR3 contains 16 residues. V lost 6 bases, J lost 0 bases, and 7 bases stayed unmatched. The CDR3 DNA is TGCAGTGCCACTAGCGGGGGGTCATCTAGCACAGATACGCAGTATTTT. Translated, it gives CSATSGGSSSTDTQYF.

At least ten counts were recorded for this clonotype. The rearrangement joins TRBV3-1 to TRBJ2-7, with 11 bases lining up with TRBD1. With V trimmed by 7 bases and J by 6 bases, 2 bases remained unmatched. Germline assignment: CDR1 LGHDT and CDR2 YNNKEL (reference sequence). The CDR3 length is 12 residues. The CDR3 DNA is TGTGCCAGCACCGGGACAGGGGGCGAGCAGTACTTC. It is translated as CASTGTGGEQYF.

This clonotype occurred a few times. This rearrangement joins TRBV9 to TRBJ2-4; 7 nucleotides match TRBD2. Germline loops: CDR1 SGDLS, CDR2 YYNGEE. CDR3 length equals 15 residues. V gave up 0 bases and J gave up 6 bases; unmatched junction bases: 6. Here the CDR3 DNA reads TGTGCCAGCAGCGTAGCTAGCGGTTTCGCAAACATTCAGTACTTC. Protein: CASSVASGFANIQYF.

This clonotype was counted between two and nine times. The chain couples TRBV7-9 to TRBJ1-2; D gene uncertain. From germline, CDR1 is SEHNR and CDR2 FQNEAQ (reference sequence). Between the trimmed V and J ends, which lost 1 base and 7 bases, there was a span of 1 base. CDR3 length: 10 amino acids. The CDR3 is CASSLVGYTF. The CDR3 DNA is TGTGCCAGCAGCTTAGTTGGCTACACCTTC. The full variable domain, rest sourced from reference TRBV7-9 and TRBJ1-2, is DTGVSQNPRHKITKRGQNVTFRCDPISEHNRLYWYRQTLGQGPEFLTYFQNEAQLEKSRLLSDRFSAERPKGSFSTLEIQRTEQGDSAMYLCASSLVGYTFGSGTRLTVV.

The V and J genes are TRBV3-1 and TRBJ1-2, with no clear D. Germline-derived CDR1 and CDR2 are LGHDT and YNNKEL (reference sequence). The CDR3 has 14 amino acids. Trimming shortened V by 6 bases and J by 0 bases, and 11 bases separated the two germline ends. The CDR3 region is CASRTPGTNYGYTF. The DNA of the CDR3 is TGTGCCAGCAGGACCCCCGGTACTAACTATGGCTACACCTTC.

This clonotype showed up many times. A junction boundary mismatches the germline segment, possibly from a read error. The chain combines TRBV5-6 with TRBJ2-7; D possibly corresponds to TRBD2 (6 bases). The CDR3 runs 14 residues. Germline V gene lookup returns CDR1 SGHDT and CDR2 YYEEEE. CDR3 protein: CASSLGLLRNEQYF. The CDR3 region has the DNA TGTGCCAGCAGTTTGGGACTTCTAAGGAACGAGCAGTACTTC.

This clonotype occurred a few times. The chain employs TRBV5-1 and TRBJ2-1, with D tentatively TRBD1 or TRBD2 (6 bases each). The V end was cut by 4 bases, the J end by 5 bases, with 22 bases between. Looked up from germline, CDR1 is SGHRS and CDR2 is YFSETQ. The CDR3 sequence is 17 residues long. CDR3 amino acids: CASSKLSGEGGNNEQFF. The DNA for the CDR3 is TGCGCCAGCAGCAAGTTGTCAGGGGAAGGAGGGAACAATGAGCAGTTCTTC.

This clonotype was found many times. The chain has TRBV11-2 and TRBJ1-1; D possibly corresponds to TRBD1 (5 bases). V was pared by 3 bases and J by 7 bases, with 12 bases between. There are 13 residues in the CDR3. Per germline, CDR1 SGHAT and CDR2 FQNNGV. The CDR3 protein is CASSFKGRVEAFF. CDR3 sequence (DNA): TGTGCCAGCAGCTTCAAGGGGCGGGTTGAAGCTTTCTTT.

The chain employs TRBV18 and TRBJ1-1; D possibly corresponds to TRBD1 (5 bases). Germline CDR1 KGHSH, CDR2 LQKENI. The CDR3 has 15 amino acids. Trimming stripped 4 bases from V and 6 bases from J, with 18 bases between. The chain's CDR3 is CASSLISWGVAEAFF. The CDR3 bases are TGTGCCAGCTCACTGATATCCTGGGGGGTTGCTGAAGCTTTCTTT.

The chain carries TRBV6-6 and TRBJ1-5; D uncertain. Trimming stripped 8 bases from V and 1 base from J, with 9 bases between. The germline CDR1 and CDR2 sequences are MNHNY and SVGAGI (reference sequence). The CDR3 spans 13 residues. In DNA form, the CDR3 reads TGTGCCAGCGTCAGTTGGAGCAATCAGCCCCAGCATTTT. Amino acid sequence: CASVSWSNQPQHF.

The V call is TRBV6-2 or TRBV6-3, the J call TRBJ1-5; D is uncertain. Germline V lookup: CDR1 MNHEY, CDR2 SVGEGT. Trimming took 2 bases from V and 5 from J, leaving 10 bases between them. The CDR3 contains 14 residues. The CDR3 region has the DNA TGTGCCAGCAGTTACAGGCTTAAGGATCAGCCCCAGCATTTT. This gives the protein CASSYRLKDQPQHF.

This clonotype has a handful of counts. DNA for the CDR3: TGCGCCAGCAGCCAGGGGGCCACAGGGCTGGGCACTGAAGCTTTCTTT. It encodes CASSQGATGLGTEAFF. This chain uses TRBV4-3 with TRBJ1-1, with TRBD1 as a possible D gene (6 bases). V was clipped by 3 bases and J by 4 bases, with 18 bases between them. Germline CDR1 and CDR2: LGHNA and YSLEER. The CDR3 loop spans 16 amino acids.

The V gene is TRBV12-3 or TRBV12-4, the J gene TRBJ2-7; TRBD1 is a possible D gene (6 bases). The V end was cut by 1 base, the J end by 2 bases, with 12 bases between. The CDR3 has 15 amino acids. The CDR3 reads CASSLGQGSAYEQYF. CDR3 sequence (DNA): TGTGCCAGCAGTTTAGGGCAGGGGAGCGCCTACGAGCAGTACTTC.

Many counts were recorded for this clonotype. V gene TRBV12-3 or TRBV12-4 combines with J gene TRBJ2-1; tentative D call: TRBD1 (5 bases). The CDR3 has 14 residues. V dropped 2 bases and J dropped 7 bases, with 12 bases sitting between them. CDR3 residues: CASSLPQGANEQFF. The DNA for the CDR3 is TGTGCCAGCAGTTTACCCCAGGGTGCGAATGAGCAGTTCTTC.

This clonotype was seen a few times. The gene calls are TRBV5-4 and TRBJ2-4; D is uncertain. The ends were cut back, 5 bases at V and 0 bases at J, with 9 bases in the middle. The CDR3 runs to 14 residues. Germline V gene sequence: CDR1 SGHNT, CDR2 YYREEE (reference sequence). CDR3 bases: TGTGCCAGCAGACAAGACGTAGCCAAAAACATTCAGTACTTC. Protein product: CASRQDVAKNIQYF.

The chain employs TRBV4-2 and TRBJ2-1, with unresolved D. Germline assignment: CDR1 LGHNA and CDR2 YNFKEQ. This CDR3 comprises 11 residues. The V and J ends lost 4 bases and 9 bases respectively, with 7 bases between them. CDR3 in amino acids: CASSPGIEQFF. In nucleotides, the CDR3 is TGTGCCAGCAGCCCTGGAATTGAGCAGTTCTTC.

The J gene is TRBJ1-2, the V gene TRBV7-9, with D tentatively TRBD1 (5 bases). Trimming removed 4 bases at V and 6 bases at J, with 18 bases between. Germline CDR1 reads SEHNR; CDR2 reads FQNEAQ (reference sequence). The CDR3 is 15 amino acids. For the CDR3, the DNA is TGTGCCAGCAGCTCTCAGGGACCCCGCCCCCATGGCTACACCTTC. Translated, it gives CASSSQGPRPHGYTF.

This clonotype was seen a few times. The chain carries TRBV3-1 and TRBJ1-3; unclear D gene. Germline V CDR1 and CDR2: LGHDT, YNNKEL (reference sequence). The CDR3 loop spans 17 amino acids. The ends were cut back, 6 bases at V and 3 bases at J, with 21 bases in the middle. The CDR3 DNA sequence: TGTGCCAGCAGGCAGGAGGAACATGATGAACATGGAAACACCATATATTTT. Translated: CASRQEEHDEHGNTIYF.

This clonotype was seen only a few times. J is TRBJ2-7 and V is TRBV7-6, with D tentatively TRBD2 (6 bases). The CDR3 contains 13 residues. V dropped 5 bases and J dropped 7 bases, with 15 bases sitting between them. Germline V gene lookup returns CDR1 SGHVS and CDR2 FNYEAQ. CDR3 nucleotide sequence: TGTGCCAGCAGCCCGCGACTAGAAGGAGAGCAGTACTTC. This encodes CASSPRLEGEQYF.

A few counts support this clonotype. The J gene is TRBJ2-1, the V gene TRBV20-1, with TRBD2 matching 7 bases. CDR1 and CDR2 from the germline V gene are DFQATT and SNEGSKA (reference sequence). CDR3 length: 15 amino acids. The V segment lost 2 bases and the J segment 3 bases; nucleotides outside the gene matches: 7. The CDR3 DNA follows: TGCAGTGCTAGACCCGTCGCGGGGGTCTACAATGAGCAGTTCTTC. It encodes CSARPVAGVYNEQFF.